The 22 T cell receptor beta chains presented below share a single source sample, sequenced in a study of T cells in Graves' hyperthyroidism and ophthalmopathy. Regions amplified from RNA transcripts were the TCR beta CDR3 regions. Initially, a first-round RT-PCR of the TCR CDR3 employed the HTBI primer set. From the multiplex PCR reads, TCRdb called clonotypes with MiXCR, one entry per CDR3 protein. The sample contains about 350,000 distinct CDR3 sequences, about 14% of which appear only once. The sequenced material came from blood. The receptors originated from a woman in her 30s with Graves' hyperthyroidism.

Ten or more counts support this clonotype. The genes are TRBV4-3 and TRBJ2-7; 12 positions match TRBD1. Trimming at V came to 1 base and at J to 5 bases, leaving 6 bases not matched to a gene. The CDR3 contains 16 residues. CDR1 LGHNA and CDR2 YSLEER come from the germline V gene. The CDR3 region has the DNA TGCGCCAGCAGCCAAGGAGAGGGGACAGGGGGCGACGAGCAGTACTTC. It specifies CASSQGEGTGGDEQYF.

Comment on this clonotype: One end of the junction is discordant with germline, which a read error may explain. The chain employs TRBV6-1 and TRBJ2-3; tentatively, D is TRBD1 (5 bases). The CDR3 sequence is 15 residues long. Germline CDR1 and CDR2: MNHNS and SASEGT. CDR3 DNA: TGTCCCAGCAGGGTCGGCTATACTAGCACAGATACGCAGTATTTT. Translation gives CPSRVGYTSTDTQYF.

This clonotype was seen many times. The gene calls are TRBV7-2 and TRBJ2-3, with TRBD2 matching 9 bases. The CDR3 extends over 15 amino acids. V was pared by 3 bases and J by 3 bases, with 4 bases of the junction left unmatched. Per germline, CDR1 SGHTA and CDR2 FQGNSA. The CDR3 DNA sequence: TGTGCCAGCAGCTTGCGGGAGGGGATGACAGATACGCAGTATTTT. Protein product: CASSLREGMTDTQYF.

This clonotype was picked up a small number of times. The chain has TRBV30 and TRBJ1-5, with D uncertain. The CDR3 extends over 12 amino acids. Looked up from germline, CDR1 is GTSNPN and CDR2 is SVGIG (reference sequence). V dropped 2 bases and J dropped 7 bases, with 9 bases sitting between them. The CDR3 reads CAWSLGNQPQHF. CDR3 sequence (DNA): TGTGCCTGGAGTTTGGGGAACCAGCCCCAGCATTTT.

The CDR3 spells CASSFVTRESTEAFF. The CDR3 DNA sequence: TGTGCCAGCAGCTTTGTTACTCGTGAGAGCACTGAAGCTTTCTTT. The V gene is TRBV5-6, the J gene TRBJ1-1; no definite D call. Germline V lookup: CDR1 SGHDT, CDR2 YYEEEE. Deletions cut 2 bases from V and 4 bases from J, with 15 bases between. The CDR3 is made up of 15 amino acids.

This clonotype has only a few counts. The rearrangement uses TRBV10-3 and TRBJ2-3; D assignment may be TRBD1 or TRBD2 (5 bases each). The CDR3 length is 16 residues. V dropped 0 bases and J dropped 2 bases, with 12 bases sitting between them. Germline CDR1 is ENHRY and CDR2 is SYGVKD. CDR3 DNA: TGTGCCATCAGTGAGTCCCGGGGCCGACCCACAGATACGCAGTATTTT. Amino acids: CAISESRGRPTDTQYF.

The genes are TRBV6-1 and TRBJ1-6, with D maybe TRBD1 (5 bases). V gave up 6 bases and J gave up 4 bases, with 13 bases separating them. Germline V gives CDR1 MNHNS, CDR2 SASEGT. There are 15 residues in the CDR3. This CDR3 is CASRPPDTYNSPLHF. The CDR3 nucleotides are TGTGCCAGCAGACCACCGGACACTTATAATTCACCCCTCCACTTT.

In regard to this clonotype: A much larger clone sits a single nucleotide away, making a read error possible. The CDR3 is CASRDIVGNRPQHF. CDR3 bases: TGTGCCAGCCGTGACATAGTCGGCAATCGGCCCCAGCATTTT. The chain has TRBV6-1 and TRBJ1-5; D gene unclear. In germline, CDR1 is MNHNS, CDR2 SASEGT. The CDR3 has 14 amino acids.

This clonotype has ten or more counts. The V and J genes are TRBV28 and TRBJ2-5; TRBD2 matches 9 bases. V lost 7 bases to trimming and J lost 1 base; unmatched junction nucleotides: 7. The CDR3 has 15 residues. Germline loops: CDR1 MDHEN, CDR2 SYDVKM. CDR3 DNA: TGTGCCAGCAATGGGGCTAGCGGGGTCCAAGAGACCCAGTACTTC. Its translation is CASNGASGVQETQYF.

The chain links TRBV20-1 to TRBJ1-5; D remains unclear. This CDR3 region has 12 residues. V was cut by 7 bases and J by 0 bases, with 7 bases left in between. Germline V gene sequence: CDR1 DFQATT, CDR2 SNEGSKA (reference sequence). The CDR3, as DNA: TGCAGTGTGTCATATAGCAATCAGCCCCAGCATTTT. Protein: CSVSYSNQPQHF.

This clonotype was detected many times. CDR3 nucleotide sequence: TGTGCCAGCAGTGCAGCGCAGATAGCCAAAAACATTCAGTACTTC. Translating gives CASSAAQIAKNIQYF. The rearrangement uses TRBV2 and TRBJ2-4; D is undetermined. Germline values: CDR1 SNHLY, CDR2 FYNNEI. V was cut by 4 bases and J by 0 bases, with 10 bases left in between. The CDR3 extends over 15 amino acids.

This sequence joins TRBV3-1 and TRBJ2-3, with 10 positions matching TRBD2. This CDR3 contains 14 residues. The germline CDR1 and CDR2 sequences are LGHDT and YNNKEL (reference sequence). J gave up 5 bases and V 4 bases, and 3 bases lay outside the gene matches. CDR3: CASSRRTSGDTQYF. The CDR3 DNA reads as TGTGCCAGCAGCCGACGGACTAGCGGAGATACGCAGTATTTT.

This clonotype appeared many times. This chain uses TRBV2 with TRBJ2-1; 10 bases agree with TRBD2. CDR1 SNHLY and CDR2 FYNNEI come from the germline V gene. The CDR3 spans 14 residues. With 8 bases clipped from V and 9 bases from J, the junction kept 10 bases outside the gene matches. CDR3 nucleotides: TGTGCCAGCGGAACTAGCGGGATGGCGGTTGAGCAGTTCTTC. This codes for CASGTSGMAVEQFF.

The rearrangement joins TRBV9 to TRBJ2-5; D not certain. Germline-derived CDR1 and CDR2 are SGDLS and YYNGEE. The CDR3 totals 13 residues. V dropped 4 bases and J dropped 0 bases, with 7 bases sitting between them. CDR3 DNA: TGTGCCAGCAGCCCACATAACCAAGAGACCCAGTACTTC. This encodes CASSPHNQETQYF.

This clonotype was detected only a few times. This sequence joins TRBV18 and TRBJ1-4, with D maybe TRBD1 (5 bases). Trimming removed 2 bases from V and 11 bases from J, with 21 bases in between. Germline CDR1 and CDR2: KGHSH and LQKENI. The CDR3 spans 16 residues. CDR3 sequence reads: CASSPNGPQMEGKLFF. CDR3 DNA: TGTGCCAGCTCACCAAACGGTCCGCAAATGGAGGGGAAACTGTTTTTT. Full variable domain (remainder filled in from reference TRBV18 and TRBJ1-4): NAGVMQNPRHLVRRRGQEARLRCSPMKGHSHVYWYRQLPEEGLKFMVYLQKENIIDESGMPKERFSAEFPKEGPSILRIQQVVRGDSAAYFCASSPNGPQMEGKLFFGSGTQLSVL.

This clonotype was observed many times. The CDR3, as DNA: TGCAGCGTTGAAGTAGGACACACGGGGTCCCACCAAGAGACCCAGTACTTC. As protein: CSVEVGHTGSHQETQYF. This chain links TRBV29-1 with TRBJ2-5; either TRBD1 or TRBD2 may supply D (5 bases each). The CDR3 is 17 amino acids. V was trimmed by 1 base and J by 0 bases, leaving 18 bases between them. CDR1 SQVTM and CDR2 ANQGSEA come from the germline V gene.

V gene TRBV7-2 combines with J gene TRBJ2-2; D remains ambiguous. Germline CDR1 reads SGHTA; CDR2 reads FQGNSA. The CDR3 is made up of 14 amino acids. V was pared by 2 bases and J by 2 bases, with 6 bases between. CDR3 nucleotides: TGTGCCAGCAGCTTATTTTCAAACACCGGGGAGCTGTTTTTT. Protein sequence: CASSLFSNTGELFF.

This clonotype has ten or more counts. This chain's CDR3 is CASSLITGGGEQYF. Written as DNA, the CDR3 is TGCGCCAGCAGCTTGATCACAGGGGGCGGCGAGCAGTACTTC. V and J are TRBV5-1 and TRBJ2-7; 9 nucleotides agree with TRBD1. The germline V gene encodes CDR1 SGHRS and CDR2 YFSETQ. The CDR3 totals 14 residues. The V gene end was trimmed by 1 base and the J gene end by 6 bases; junction bases not matched to a gene: 5. Full variable domain (remainder filled in from reference TRBV5-1 and TRBJ2-7): KAGVTQTPRYLIKTRGQQVTLSCSPISGHRSVSWYQQTPGQGLQFLFEYFSETQRNKGNFPGRFSGRQFSNSRSEMNVSTLELGDSALYLCASSLITGGGEQYFGPGTRLTVT.

This clonotype was observed a handful of times. The chain uses TRBV4-1 and TRBJ2-7; D may be TRBD1 (6 bases). In germline, CDR1 is MGHRA, CDR2 YSYEKL. Trimming shortened V by 0 bases and J by 4 bases, and 13 bases separated the two germline ends. The CDR3 extends over 15 amino acids. The CDR3 DNA reads as TGCGCCAGCAGCCAAGATCTCCAGGGGTCTTACGAGCAGTACTTC. It codes for CASSQDLQGSYEQYF.

The rearrangement uses TRBV16 and TRBJ1-6; D is uncertain. The CDR3 consists of 16 residues. Germline CDR1 KGHSY, CDR2 FQNENV. Trimming removed 4 bases from V and 6 bases from J, with 16 bases in between. The CDR3 sequence is CASSPLGRSVNSPLHF. The DNA for the CDR3 is TGTGCCAGCAGCCCGCTAGGGCGCAGCGTTAATTCACCCCTCCACTTT.

In this sample, this clonotype turned up a few times. The rearrangement uses TRBV7-9 and TRBJ2-4; D remains unclear. Germline CDR1 SEHNR, CDR2 FQNEAQ (reference sequence). The CDR3 sequence is 15 residues long. V shed 5 bases and J shed 4 bases, with 15 bases lying between them. The CDR3, as DNA: TGTGCCAGCAGCCACACTATGTCGGAGAAAAACATTCAGTACTTC. Protein sequence: CASSHTMSEKNIQYF.

This clonotype was seen many times. The chain couples TRBV30 to TRBJ1-5; 7 positions agree with TRBD1. J lost 4 bases, V lost 1 base, and 10 bases had no gene match. This CDR3 is built from 16 residues. Germline-derived CDR1 and CDR2 are GTSNPN and SVGIG (reference sequence). The chain's CDR3 is CAWSARLGTVNQPQHF. CDR3 nucleotide sequence: TGTGCCTGGAGTGCCAGACTTGGGACAGTAAATCAGCCCCAGCATTTT.